This paragraph covers one T cell receptor beta chain sequence. This receptor's antigen is unknown. No base quality values were provided; no much bigger clone lies one nucleotide off. The record originates from a study of T cell responses to AZD1222 COVID-19 vaccine (dated by TCRdb to the early 2020s). Study-wide context: AZD1222 recipients whose second dose came at about 4 weeks and those whose second dose came at about 12 weeks were combined into one group, since spike-specific TCR depth and breadth did not differ between the two schedules. A total of over 230 trial participants underwent TCR sequencing, of whom around 210 had received two doses of AZD1222 and 26 had received two doses of the MenACWY control vaccine. Trial participants were enrolled by age into 18-55, 56-69 and 70-plus year subgroups, with 148, 28 and 57 TCR-sequenced participants respectively. General findings and caveats noted by the study authors: Reportedly, almost half of the unique spike-specific TCRs recognized epitopes lying outside the regions that are mutated in the B.1.351 and B.1.1.7 variants. Because no day 14 peak-response samples were available, repertoires were characterized only after the peak T cell response. Only five to seven AZD1222 recipients were SARS-CoV-2 seropositive at baseline, limiting conclusions about previously exposed vaccinees. The whole spike protein was spanned by vaccine-associated CD4 TCRs, and dominant responses were seen in regions 160-218 and 743-854. Spike-specific TCR breadth and depth rose significantly after two AZD1222 doses compared with day 0 and with MenACWY recipients. The 56-69-year group was small, and its depth increase did not reach significance, likely because of low power. Most participants were white British and females outnumbered males, and the authors suggested that clonal diversity may have been underestimated.

The CDR3 regions of human TCRbeta chains were analyzed by immunosequencing. The authors processed their data as follows. TCRs in the repertoires were matched against a reference library of SARS-CoV-2-specific TCRs that had been generated with the MIRA antigen-specificity platform. Breadth was defined as the fraction of unique TCRs that were SARS-CoV-2-associated. Depth was defined as the fraction of total T cells that were SARS-CoV-2-associated. Each spike-specific TCR was assigned to its reactive spike region and to a CD4 or CD8 class using the MIRA data. Log10-transformed breadth and depth values were compared by one-way ANOVA with Sidak's multiple comparisons tests. TCRdb took this table from immuneACCESS and kept in-frame rearrangements with V and J called. Such tables lack part of the clones; where checked against another copy, unresolved V genes explain under half of the gap, and the rest is unexplained. D and trimming were read from the DNA, whereas the V and J calls and clone size are those reported in that table. The sample table lists some 140,000 clones, about 90% of them with a count of one. 1.9% of the sample comes from the top ten.

The sample's time point, from its label and the paper: baseline before first vaccination. Vaccinee samples came from UK trials COV001 and COV002, including a single-blind randomized controlled phase 2/3 trial of AZD1222 (ChAdOx1 nCoV-19) in healthy adults. Trial participant PBMC samples were collected at day 0 and day 28 after the second dose for TCRbeta chain sequencing. The source material was peripheral blood, sampled on day 0 of AZD1222 vaccination. The clonotype comes from an adult in good health.

The DNA is TGTGCCAGTAGGACAGGGCGACTTCCTAATCAGCCCCAGCATTTT. Its translation reads: CASRTGRLPNQPQHF. The rearrangement joined TRBV19 to TRBJ1-5; 7 bases in the middle match TRBD1. Including the terminal cysteine and phenylalanine, the CDR3 comprises 15 residues. The only DNA kept is the CDR3, 45 bases in frame from the first base. CDR1 and CDR2 were assigned from the germline V gene (reference sequence) as LNHDA and SQIVND. V trim: 6 bases; J trim: 4 bases; unmatched bases: 9.